This TCR beta chain came from a study of lymphopenia after photon versus proton radiotherapy. V was shortened by 3 bases and J by 2 bases, with 16 bases between the two germline ends. The CDR3 consists of 16 residues. Germline values: CDR1 SGDLS, CDR2 YYNGEE. Findings and limits, study-wide: Better survival with proton therapy was suggested as possible, not demonstrated. Under photons, naive T cells and diversity fell while effector/memory populations rose. After the lymphocyte nadir, photon-treated repertoires showed oligoclonal expansion, especially of CD8+ Temra cells. Larger post-nadir TCR diversity loss correlated inversely with survival in deceased patients.

As for this clone: Its antigen remains unidentified.

Profiling relied on immunoSEQ multiplex PCR, and the TCRdb table lists in-frame clones only, not all of them. The table lists approximately 91,000 clones, 83% of them singletons. The chain employs TRBV9 and TRBJ2-3; no clear D gene. This receptor was identified in a man between 60 and 70 years old with pancreatic cancer. The input for sequencing was peripheral blood, taken from a patient treated with proton-based radiotherapy. CDR3 coding DNA: TGTGCCAGCAGCGGCGACGGCAGGTCAAACACAGATACGCAGTATTTT. This sequence encodes CASSGDGRSNTDTQYF. Full variable domain (missing parts from reference TRBV9 and TRBJ2-3): DSGVTQTPKHLITATGQRVTLRCSPRSGDLSVYWYQQSLDQGLQFLIQYYNGEERAKGNILERFSAQQFPDLHSELNLSSLELGDSALYFCASSGDGRSNTDTQYFGPGTRLTVL.